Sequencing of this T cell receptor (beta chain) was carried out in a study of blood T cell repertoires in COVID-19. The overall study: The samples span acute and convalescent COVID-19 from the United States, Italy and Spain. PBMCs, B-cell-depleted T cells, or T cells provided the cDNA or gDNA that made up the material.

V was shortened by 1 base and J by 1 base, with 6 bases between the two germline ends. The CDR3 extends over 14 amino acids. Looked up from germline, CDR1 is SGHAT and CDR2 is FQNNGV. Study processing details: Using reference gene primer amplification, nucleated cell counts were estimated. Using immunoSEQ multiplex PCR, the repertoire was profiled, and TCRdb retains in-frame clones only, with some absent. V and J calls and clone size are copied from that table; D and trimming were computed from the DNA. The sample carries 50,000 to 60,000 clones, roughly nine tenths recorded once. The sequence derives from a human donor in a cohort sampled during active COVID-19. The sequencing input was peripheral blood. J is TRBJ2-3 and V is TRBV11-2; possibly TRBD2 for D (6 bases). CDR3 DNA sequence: TGTGCCAGCAGCTTAGGGGAGGGCACAGATACGCAGTATTTT. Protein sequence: CASSLGEGTDTQYF.